This T cell receptor beta chain is drawn from a study of blood T cell repertoires in COVID-19 (dated by TCRdb to 2020 to 2022). For the study in its entirety: Samples covering the acute and convalescent phases of COVID-19 were provided by collaborators in the United States, Italy and Spain. Samples came from the ongoing ImmuneRACE study (first 160 participants) plus 1,254 subjects from 6 global collaborators. Sample metadata almost always included a de-identified subject ID, COVID-19 status, age in years and sex. Where HLA class I and class II types were available, the types were taken from metadata supplied by the sample provider, not from assay-based typing. The prospective study material was composed of cDNA or gDNA derived from T cells, B-cell-depleted T cells, or PBMCs. Deeply sampled blood TCRbeta repertoires from subjects exposed to, actively infected with, or recovered from COVID-19 were included in the dataset. The repertoires were released in a freely available public database meant as a resource for research on the immune response to SARS-CoV-2. Overall results and qualifications from the work: How much clinical and demographic metadata was included differed by source and by participant, and the metadata was provided uncurated.

The germline V gene encodes CDR1 KGHSH and CDR2 LQKENI. V and J are truncated by 2 bases and 0 bases respectively, leaving an intervening sequence of 10 bases. The CDR3 contains 16 residues, cysteine and phenylalanine counted. CDR3 DNA is the only sequence kept; it has 48 bases, read in frame from the first base. One collaborating source in Seattle enrolled patients while the patients were actively infected and followed the patients over time throughout the course of disease. Whole blood was collected in K2EDTA tubes by collaborating institutions according to the institutions' own protocols. For TCRbeta analysis, collaborators shipped samples as frozen whole blood, isolated PBMCs, or DNA extracted from either of those sample types. As to this clone: No antigen is known for it. No base quality information exists; no much larger clone differs at one position.

The immunoSEQ Assay, a bias-controlled multiplex PCR, was used to amplify TCRbeta CDR3 regions from genomic DNA. In the paper's pipeline: The number of nucleated cells in each sample was estimated by amplification of reference gene primers within the assay. To quantify the absolute abundance of each unique TCRbeta CDR3 rearrangement, sequence reads were collapsed and filtered. For each sample, productive Simpson clonality was calculated as the square root of Simpson's diversity index across productive rearrangements. In TCRdb, the immuneACCESS table is reduced to in-frame sequences with V and J assigned. These tables do not hold every clone; where another copy was compared, an unresolved V gene accounts for under half, and the others remain unexplained. V, J and clone size are taken as reported in that table, and D and trimming were inferred from the DNA itself. The table for this sample lists 310,000 or so clones; roughly 86% of them were counted only once. The ten largest clones capture over 9% of the sample.

The sequence was collected from a woman in her twenties or thirties with COVID-19, enrolled during active disease. The V and J genes are TRBV18 and TRBJ2-2; 5 matching bases give a weak D call of TRBD2. The source material was peripheral blood. The CDR3 sequence is CASSPVARSNTGELFF. The nucleotide sequence reads TGTGCCAGCTCACCAGTAGCGAGATCGAACACCGGGGAGCTGTTTTTT. Where the CDR3 stops, the reference TRBV18 and TRBJ2-2 genes take over; the full variable domain is NAGVMQNPRHLVRRRGQEARLRCSPMKGHSHVYWYRQLPEEGLKFMVYLQKENIIDESGMPKERFSAEFPKEGPSILRIQQVVRGDSAAYFCASSPVARSNTGELFFGEGSRLTVL.